This T cell receptor (beta chain) was retrieved from a study of blood T cells in healthy people across ages. Study-wide results and caveats: Long-lived donors exceeded aged donors in naive CD4+ cells and diversity. Since the PBMCs were unsorted, naive and antigen-experienced cells could not be conclusively compared.

A J-beta primer mix and a sample-barcoded 5' primer were used in a second PCR of roughly 6 to 11 cycles. TCRdb re-analysed the 5' RACE reads in MiXCR, keeping a single row per CDR3 protein. Among some 690,000 distinct CDR3 sequences listed, 22% were seen once. Germline V gene data show CDR1 as ENHRY and CDR2 as SYGVKD. This CDR3 has 13 residues. Comments on this clonotype: Its cognate antigen is unknown. One end of the junction does not line up with germline, which may come from a read error.

The rearrangement uses TRBV10-3 and TRBJ1-2; weak D call: TRBD1 (5 bases). This clonotype was sampled from a man aged 70 or older in good health. The sequenced sample consisted of blood. CDR3 in DNA: TGTGCCATCAGTTTGGGGGGGAGCTATGGCTACGCCTTC. Its protein is CAISLGGSYGYAF.